A single sample is the source of the 22 T cell receptor beta chains below, sequenced in a study of cytomegalovirus exposure and HLA in healthy donors. PCR employed 60 Vbeta and 13 Jbeta primers. Clones were read by immunoSEQ multiplex PCR, and TCRdb kept only the in-frame ones, dropping some. Of under 150,000 clones listed, 70% to 85% are singletons. The sequenced sample consisted of PBMCs. These receptors originate from a woman in her fifties or sixties in good health and CMV-seropositive.

The J gene is TRBJ2-2, the V gene TRBV6-5; 8 bases match TRBD1. The V gene end was trimmed by 6 bases and the J gene end by 4 bases; junction bases not matched to a gene: 4. The CDR3 spans 14 residues. The germline V gene has CDR1 MNHEY and CDR2 SVGAGI. CDR3 sequence: CASRQGGVTGELFF. DNA of the CDR3: TGTGCCAGCAGACAGGGGGGAGTCACCGGGGAGCTGTTTTTT.

This rearrangement joins TRBV10-3 to TRBJ1-6, with TRBD1 identical over 9 bases. Losses at the gene ends were 4 bases for V and 10 bases for J; bases not matched to a gene: 5. This CDR3 region has 14 residues. Germline CDR1 ENHRY, CDR2 SYGVKD. The CDR3 coding sequence is TGTGCCATCAGTGCGGGACAGGGTGAATCACCCCTCCACTTT. Amino acid sequence: CAISAGQGESPLHF.

The chain carries TRBV27 and TRBJ1-1, with D uncertain. The CDR3 is 15 residues long. V was cut by 3 bases and J by 1 base, with 12 bases left in between. Germline lookup yields CDR1 MNHEY and CDR2 SMNVEV (reference sequence). The CDR3 spells CASSFSTATNTEAFF. The DNA of the CDR3 is TGTGCCAGCAGTTTTAGTACAGCAACGAACACTGAAGCTTTCTTT.

The chain combines TRBV5-6 with TRBJ1-1, with D perhaps matching TRBD1 (6 bases). CDR1 is SGHDT and CDR2 is YYEEEE in the germline V gene. V was cut by 1 base and J by 0 bases, with 10 bases left in between. This CDR3 region has 15 residues. CDR3 region: CASSLLGAMNTEAFF. DNA for the CDR3: TGTGCCAGCAGCTTGTTGGGGGCGATGAACACTGAAGCTTTCTTT.

The chain employs TRBV6-5 and TRBJ2-7; TRBD1 agrees at 8 bases. Per germline, CDR1 MNHEY and CDR2 SVGAGI. This CDR3 is 16 amino acids long. With V trimmed by 2 bases and J by 0 bases, 6 bases remained unmatched. The CDR3 here is CASSYTGTGFSYEQYF. The DNA of the CDR3 is TGTGCCAGCAGTTACACCGGGACAGGATTCTCCTACGAGCAGTACTTC.

This clone was recorded a few times. The CDR3 protein is CASSLTPNSYEQYF. CDR3 sequence (DNA): TGTGCCAGCAGCTTGACACCAAACTCCTACGAGCAGTACTTC. The genes are TRBV5-6 and TRBJ2-7; D ambiguous. The CDR3 spans 14 residues. CDR1 and CDR2 from the germline V gene are SGHDT and YYEEEE. V was shortened by 1 base and J by 0 bases, with 8 bases between the two germline ends.

This clone was counted a few times. Compared with germline, one end of the junction differs, possibly owing to a read error. Other DNA sequences in this specimen translate into the identical CDR3. The V gene is TRBV9, the J gene TRBJ1-6; tentative D call: TRBD1 (6 bases). Looked up from germline, CDR1 is SGDLS and CDR2 is YYNGEE. CDR3 length: 15 residues. As DNA, the CDR3 is TGTGCCAGCAGCGCTGACAGGACGGGGAATTCCCCCCTCCACTTT. Protein sequence: CASSADRTGNSPLHF.

The chain joins TRBV4-1 to TRBJ1-5; D is unresolved. V lost 4 bases and J lost 2, with 9 bases in between. Looked up from germline, CDR1 is MGHRA and CDR2 is YSYEKL. This CDR3 contains 14 residues. CDR3 in amino acids: CASSRGVGNQPQHF. The CDR3 bases are TGCGCCAGCAGCCGAGGAGTGGGCAATCAGCCCCAGCATTTT.

This clone was counted a few times. The chain uses TRBV4-1 and TRBJ1-1, with D perhaps TRBD1 (6 bases). CDR1 MGHRA and CDR2 YSYEKL come from the germline V gene. The V end lost 3 bases, the J end lost 2 bases, and 16 bases lay between the germline ends. This CDR3 is built from 16 residues. The CDR3 region has the DNA TGCGCCAGCAGCCACCTATTGACAGGAGGCAACACTGAAGCTTTCTTT. Translated: CASSHLLTGGNTEAFF.

The rearrangement links TRBV7-9 to TRBJ2-2, with D possibly matching TRBD1 (5 bases). Trimming shortened V by 3 bases and J by 0 bases, and 11 bases separated the two germline ends. The V gene's germline CDR1 is SEHNR and CDR2 FQNEAQ (reference sequence). The CDR3 sequence is 16 residues long. CDR3 sequence: CASSFRAGTNTGELFF. CDR3 in DNA: TGTGCCAGCAGCTTTCGGGCAGGGACGAACACCGGGGAGCTGTTTTTT.

This chain uses TRBV7-9 with TRBJ2-3; a weak D match, TRBD1 (5 bases). This CDR3 region has 16 residues. Trimming shortened V by 5 bases and J by 2 bases, and 17 bases separated the two germline ends. Germline lookup yields CDR1 SEHNR and CDR2 FQNEAQ (reference sequence). CDR3 sequence reads: CASSPRWQGNTDTQYF. CDR3 nucleotide sequence: TGTGCCAGCAGCCCGAGGTGGCAGGGCAACACAGATACGCAGTATTTT. The variable domain in full, with the rest retrieved from reference TRBV7-9 and TRBJ2-3, is DTGVSQNPRHKITKRGQNVTFRCDPISEHNRLYWYRQTLGQGPEFLTYFQNEAQLEKSRLLSDRFSAERPKGSFSTLEIQRTEQGDSAMYLCASSPRWQGNTDTQYFGPGTRLTVL.

CDR3 residues: CASSILAGGYEDTQYF. CDR3 nucleotides: TGTGCCAGTAGTATACTAGCAGGGGGCTATGAAGATACGCAGTATTTT. V usage is TRBV19 and J usage is TRBJ2-3, with TRBD1 matching 8 bases. CDR1 is LNHDA and CDR2 is SQIVND in the germline V gene (reference sequence). V lost 2 bases and J lost 5; bases outside the gene matches: 9. CDR3 length: 16 amino acids.

J is TRBJ1-6 and V is TRBV19, with 7 bases fitting TRBD1. This CDR3 region has 14 residues. In germline, CDR1 is LNHDA, CDR2 SQIVND (reference sequence). The junction had 3 bases not matched to a gene; V was cut back by 3 bases and J by 7 bases. The DNA for the CDR3 is TGTGCCAGTAGTATCGGGACAGAGAATTCACCCCTCCACTTT. Translating gives CASSIGTENSPLHF.

This sequence joins TRBV6-1 and TRBJ1-5; unclear D gene. Between the trimmed V and J ends, which lost 6 bases and 4 bases, there was a span of 13 bases. This CDR3 has 14 residues. The germline CDR1 and CDR2 sequences are MNHNS and SASEGT. CDR3 nucleotide sequence: TGTGCCAGCAGGCAGAGCGTCGAAAATCAGCCCCAGCATTTT. It yields the protein CASRQSVENQPQHF.

The rearrangement links TRBV6-1 to TRBJ1-2; possibly TRBD1 for D (5 bases). The CDR3 is 15 amino acids. The V gene lost 4 bases and the J gene lost 2 bases, with 14 bases spanning the gap. Germline lookup yields CDR1 MNHNS and CDR2 SASEGT. CDR3: CASSVLDTQNYGYTF. DNA for the CDR3: TGTGCCAGCAGTGTCCTGGACACCCAGAACTATGGCTACACCTTC.

This chain joins TRBV7-3 and TRBJ1-1, with a weak D call TRBD1 (5 bases). The CDR3 contains 13 residues. Trimming cost V 2 bases and J 7 bases, with 11 bases left between them. Germline CDR1 is SGHTA and CDR2 is FQGTGA. CDR3 in amino acids: CASSLGGIDEAFF. The CDR3 nucleotides read TGTGCCAGCAGCTTAGGGGGGATCGATGAAGCTTTCTTT.

The chain combines TRBV18 with TRBJ1-1; D not certain. Germline V gives CDR1 KGHSH, CDR2 LQKENI. The CDR3 length is 14 residues. V lost 2 bases to trimming and J lost 10 bases, with 17 bases between them. CDR3 sequence reads: CASSPGFEESRAFF. The CDR3 DNA sequence: TGTGCCAGCTCACCAGGGTTCGAGGAATCACGAGCTTTCTTT.

This sequence joins TRBV19 and TRBJ1-1; D is unresolved. The V gene's germline CDR1 is LNHDA and CDR2 SQIVND (reference sequence). This CDR3 is 18 amino acids long. V lost 3 bases and J lost 2, with 22 bases in between. In nucleotides, the CDR3 is TGTGCCAGTAGTATGAGGCCGACGGCGCAACGGAACAACACTGAAGCTTTCTTT. Amino acid sequence: CASSMRPTAQRNNTEAFF.

This chain uses TRBV7-9 with TRBJ2-3, with 8 bases lining up with TRBD2. There are 14 residues in the CDR3. Germline V gene data show CDR1 as SEHNR and CDR2 as FQNEAQ (reference sequence). Germline trimming cut 5 bases from V and 1 base from J; bases unmatched to any gene: 2. The chain's CDR3 is CASSPTSGTDTQYF. CDR3 in DNA: TGTGCCAGCAGCCCGACTAGCGGCACAGATACGCAGTATTTT.

This clone turned up a few times. The chain couples TRBV9 to TRBJ1-1; possibly TRBD1 for D (6 bases). With 0 bases removed from V and 0 bases from J, the gap between germline ends came to 9 bases. The CDR3 runs 15 residues. Germline V gene sequence: CDR1 SGDLS, CDR2 YYNGEE. In nucleotides, the CDR3 is TGTGCCAGCAGCGTAGGGGGGGGCATGAACACTGAAGCTTTCTTT. The encoded protein is CASSVGGGMNTEAFF.

This clone turned up a few times. The chain combines TRBV5-4 with TRBJ2-7; TRBD2 aligns across 9 bases. With V trimmed by 4 bases and J by 3 bases, 8 bases remained unmatched. Germline lookup yields CDR1 SGHNT and CDR2 YYREEE (reference sequence). CDR3 length: 15 residues. CDR3 DNA: TGTGCCAGCAGCCTTAGCGGGGGAGTCGACTACGAGCAGTACTTC. Translated, it gives CASSLSGGVDYEQYF.

V gene TRBV6-4 combines with J gene TRBJ2-5; a possible D gene is TRBD2 (5 bases). Germline-derived CDR1 and CDR2 are MRHNA and SNTAGT. The CDR3 covers 15 residues. V was shortened by 5 bases and J by 4 bases, with 17 bases between the two germline ends. CDR3 residues: CASSSSHLGRETQYF. CDR3 coding DNA: TGTGCCAGCAGTTCCTCCCATTTGGGGAGAGAGACCCAGTACTTC.